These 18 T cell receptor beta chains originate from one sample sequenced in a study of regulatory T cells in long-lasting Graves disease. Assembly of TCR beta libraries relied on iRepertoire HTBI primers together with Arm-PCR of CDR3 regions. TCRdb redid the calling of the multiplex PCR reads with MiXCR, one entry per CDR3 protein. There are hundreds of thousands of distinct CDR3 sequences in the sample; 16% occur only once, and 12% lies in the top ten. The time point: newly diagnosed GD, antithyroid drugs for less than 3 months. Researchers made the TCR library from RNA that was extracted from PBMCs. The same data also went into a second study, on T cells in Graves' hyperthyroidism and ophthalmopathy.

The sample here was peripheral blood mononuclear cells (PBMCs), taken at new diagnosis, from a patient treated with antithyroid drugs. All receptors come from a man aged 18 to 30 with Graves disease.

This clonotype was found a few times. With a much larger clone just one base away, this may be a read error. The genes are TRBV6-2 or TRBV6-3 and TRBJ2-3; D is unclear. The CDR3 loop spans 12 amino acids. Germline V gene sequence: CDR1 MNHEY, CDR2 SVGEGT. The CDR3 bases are TGTGCCAGCCAAGAAACGGAAGCTGAGCAGTCCTTC. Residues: CASQETEAEQSF.

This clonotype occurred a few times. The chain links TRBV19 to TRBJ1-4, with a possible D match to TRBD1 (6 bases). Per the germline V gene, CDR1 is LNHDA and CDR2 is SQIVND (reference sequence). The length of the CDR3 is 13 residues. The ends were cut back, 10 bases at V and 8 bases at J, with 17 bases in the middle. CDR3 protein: CATTSNRDEKLFF. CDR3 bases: TGTGCCACCACTTCGAACAGGGACGAAAAACTGTTTTTT.

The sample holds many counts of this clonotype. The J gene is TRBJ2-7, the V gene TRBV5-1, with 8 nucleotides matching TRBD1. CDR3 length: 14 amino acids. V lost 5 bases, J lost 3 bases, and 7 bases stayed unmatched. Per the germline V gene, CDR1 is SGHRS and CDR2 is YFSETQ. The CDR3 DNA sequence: TGCGCCAGCAGGTCCGGGACAGGCGGCTACGAGCAGTACTTC. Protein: CASRSGTGGYEQYF.

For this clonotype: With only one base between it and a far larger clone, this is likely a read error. The CDR3 DNA is TGTGCCAGCAGTTACGGGGACGGGGACCAAGAGGCCCAGTACTTC. It specifies CASSYGDGDQEAQYF. The genes are TRBV6-2 or TRBV6-3 and TRBJ2-1; D assignment may be TRBD1 or TRBD2 (5 bases each). TRBJ2-5 explains the end of the DNA better; the J call may be wrong. This CDR3 comprises 15 residues. The germline V gene encodes CDR1 MNHEY and CDR2 SVGEGT.

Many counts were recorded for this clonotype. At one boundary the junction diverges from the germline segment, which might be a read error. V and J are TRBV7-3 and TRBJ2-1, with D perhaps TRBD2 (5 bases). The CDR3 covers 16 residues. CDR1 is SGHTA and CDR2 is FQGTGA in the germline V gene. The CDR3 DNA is TGTGCCAGCAGCCTAACCCGGGATCCCCTCTACAATGAGCAGTTCTTC. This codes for CASSLTRDPLYNEQFF.

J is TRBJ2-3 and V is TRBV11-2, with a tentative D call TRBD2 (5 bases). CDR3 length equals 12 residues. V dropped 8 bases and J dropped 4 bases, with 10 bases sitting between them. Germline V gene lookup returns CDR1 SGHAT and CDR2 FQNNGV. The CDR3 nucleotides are TGTGCCAGCCGGGAATTATCAGATACGCAGTATTTT. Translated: CASRELSDTQYF.

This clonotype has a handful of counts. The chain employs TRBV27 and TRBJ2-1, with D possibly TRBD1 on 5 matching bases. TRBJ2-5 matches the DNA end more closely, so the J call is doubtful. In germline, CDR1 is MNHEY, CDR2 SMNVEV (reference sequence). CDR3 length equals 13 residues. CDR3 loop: CASRTYPQETQYF. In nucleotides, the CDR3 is TGTGCCAGCCGGACATACCCCCAAGAGACCCAGTACTTC.

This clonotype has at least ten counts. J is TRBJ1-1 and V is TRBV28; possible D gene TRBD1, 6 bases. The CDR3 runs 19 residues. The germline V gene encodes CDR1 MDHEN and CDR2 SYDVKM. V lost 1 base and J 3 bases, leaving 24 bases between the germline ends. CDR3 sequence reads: CASSLLERWGAGEHTEAFF. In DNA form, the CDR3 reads TGTGCCAGCAGTTTATTGGAGAGGTGGGGGGCTGGTGAGCACACTGAAGCTTTCTTT.

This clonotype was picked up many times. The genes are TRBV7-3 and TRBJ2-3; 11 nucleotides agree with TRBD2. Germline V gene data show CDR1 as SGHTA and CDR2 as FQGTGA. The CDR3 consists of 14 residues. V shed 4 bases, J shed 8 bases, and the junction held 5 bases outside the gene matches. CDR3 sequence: CASSSGLAVGTQYF. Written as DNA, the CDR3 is TGTGCCAGCAGCTCGGGACTAGCGGTGGGTACGCAGTATTTT. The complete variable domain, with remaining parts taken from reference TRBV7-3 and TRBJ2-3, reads GAGVSQTPSNKVTEKGKYVELRCDPISGHTALYWYRQSLGQGPEFLIYFQGTGAADDSGLPNDRFFAVRPEGSVSTLKIQRTERGDSAVYLCASSSGLAVGTQYFGPGTRLTVL.

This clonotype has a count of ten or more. The CDR3 DNA follows: TGTGCCAGCAGAGACTCGGGGGCAGGCCAGCCCCAGCATTTT. It yields the protein CASRDSGAGQPQHF. The chain links TRBV2 to TRBJ1-5; maybe TRBD1 (6 bases). The germline CDR1 and CDR2 sequences are SNHLY and FYNNEI. Between the trimmed V and J ends, which lost 6 bases and 7 bases, there was a span of 16 bases. The CDR3 runs 14 residues.

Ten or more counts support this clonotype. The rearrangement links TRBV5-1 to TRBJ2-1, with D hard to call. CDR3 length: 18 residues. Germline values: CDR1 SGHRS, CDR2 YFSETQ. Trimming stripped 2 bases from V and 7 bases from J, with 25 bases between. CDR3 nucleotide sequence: TGCGCCAGCAGCTTCGGCGGTAGAGAAGGAATCACCCGAAATGAGCAGTTCTTC. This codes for CASSFGGREGITRNEQFF.

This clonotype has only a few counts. The CDR3 coding sequence is TGCAGTGCTAGAGGGGGGGCAGGGGCCCAGCCCCAGCATTTT. This translates into CSARGGAGAQPQHF. V gene TRBV20-1 combines with J gene TRBJ1-5; D may be TRBD1 (6 bases). Germline V gene lookup returns CDR1 DFQATT and CDR2 SNEGSKA (reference sequence). The CDR3 totals 14 residues. V was shortened by 1 base and J by 7 bases, with 14 bases between the two germline ends.

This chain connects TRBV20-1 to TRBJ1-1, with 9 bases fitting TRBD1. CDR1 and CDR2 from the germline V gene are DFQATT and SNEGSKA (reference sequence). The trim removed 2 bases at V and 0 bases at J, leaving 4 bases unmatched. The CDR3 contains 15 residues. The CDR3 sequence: CSARFRTGVNTEAFF. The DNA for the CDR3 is TGCAGTGCTAGATTTAGGACAGGGGTGAACACTGAAGCTTTCTTT.

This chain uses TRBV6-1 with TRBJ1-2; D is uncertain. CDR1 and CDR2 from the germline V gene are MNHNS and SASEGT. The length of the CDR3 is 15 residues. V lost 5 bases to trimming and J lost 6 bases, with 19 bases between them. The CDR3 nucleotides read TGTGCCAGCAGTCCCCGGGTGTTCGGGGATCATGGCTACACCTTC. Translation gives CASSPRVFGDHGYTF.

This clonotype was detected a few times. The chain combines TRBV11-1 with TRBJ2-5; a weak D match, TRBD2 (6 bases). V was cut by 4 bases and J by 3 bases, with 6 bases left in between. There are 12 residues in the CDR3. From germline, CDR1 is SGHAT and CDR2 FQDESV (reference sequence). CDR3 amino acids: CASSSGEETQYF. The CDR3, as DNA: TGTGCCAGCAGCTCGGGGGAAGAGACCCAGTACTTC.

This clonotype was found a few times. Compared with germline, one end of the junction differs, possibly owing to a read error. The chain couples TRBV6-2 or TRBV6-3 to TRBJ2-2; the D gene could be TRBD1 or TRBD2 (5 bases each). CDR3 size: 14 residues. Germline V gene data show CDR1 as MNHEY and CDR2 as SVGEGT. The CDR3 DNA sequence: TGTGCCAGCAGTTACTCCCCAGGGACCGGGGAGCTGCTTTTT. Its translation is CASSYSPGTGELLF.

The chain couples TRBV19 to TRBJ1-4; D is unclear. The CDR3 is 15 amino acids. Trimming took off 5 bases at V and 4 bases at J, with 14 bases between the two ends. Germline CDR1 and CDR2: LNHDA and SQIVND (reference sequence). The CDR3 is CASSGRRHDNEKLFF. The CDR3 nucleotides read TGTGCCAGTAGTGGACGGAGGCATGATAATGAAAAACTGTTTTTT.

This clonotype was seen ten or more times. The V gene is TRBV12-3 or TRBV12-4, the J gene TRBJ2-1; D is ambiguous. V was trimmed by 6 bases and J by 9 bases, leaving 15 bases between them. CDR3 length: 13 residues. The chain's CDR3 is CASSVSSAVEQFF. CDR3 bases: TGTGCCAGCAGCGTTTCTAGTGCCGTTGAGCAGTTCTTC.